This T cell receptor beta chain was sequenced in a study of T cells in Graves' hyperthyroidism and ophthalmopathy. Turning to the study itself: Specimen type is peripheral blood, collected at initial diagnosis prior to any treatment.

Trimming shortened V by 4 bases and J by 6 bases, and 17 bases separated the two germline ends. Per germline, CDR1 SGHRS and CDR2 YFSETQ. The CDR3 spans 15 residues. As for this clonotype: Its specificity is not known.

Study findings and constraints: Ophthalmopathy was separated from stable hyperthyroidism by a 13 V-J model. Most clonotypes expanded in thyroid above 0.001 were likewise present in blood.

TCR beta CDR3 regions were amplified from RNA. Initially, a first-round RT-PCR of the TCR CDR3 employed the HTBI primer set. MiXCR was run by TCRdb on the multiplex PCR reads, yielding one entry per CDR3 protein. Here the sample spans roughly 630,000 distinct CDR3 sequences, 15% to 19% being singletons. This TCR derives from a young woman with Graves' hyperthyroidism. The chain is built from TRBV5-1 and TRBJ2-1; D possibly corresponds to TRBD2 (6 bases). The sequencing input was blood. The CDR3 nucleotides read TGCGCCAGCAGCCCAGGGACTTCTACGACCAATGAGCAGTTCTTC. Translated: CASSPGTSTTNEQFF.